This T cell receptor beta chain was sequenced in a study of Ad26.COV2.S vaccination and SARS-CoV-2 variants. The wider study: Donor had been placed in the Ad26.COV2.S arm of the COV1001 trial. General study results and limits: Placebo recipients trailed vaccine recipients in spike-specific TCR breadth.

Unmatched junction bases numbered 9, after V lost 4 bases and J lost 3 bases. Germline V gene sequence: CDR1 SGDLS, CDR2 YYNGEE. The CDR3 totals 15 residues. The treatment here: 15 to 20 received Ad26.COV2.S at low or high dose, single or two shots; about 5 received placebo; per-sample allocation not given. On day 63 after the first injection, vaccine and placebo recipients gave samples. The vaccine antigen was prefusion-stabilized Wuhan SARS-CoV-2 spike. With regard to this clone: Its antigen is unknown.

Repertoires were generated with immunoSEQ multiplex PCR, while TCRdb's copy carries only in-frame clones and drops some. The table shows around 310,000 clones, with 90% occurring only once. The material sequenced was peripheral blood, taken in a trial of Ad26.COV2.S vaccine versus placebo. This chain uses TRBV9 with TRBJ1-1, with 7 bases that match TRBD1. This receptor was obtained from a person aged 18-60 years who received the Ad26.COV2.S COVID-19 vaccine or a placebo. CDR3 sequence: CASSPRTGLDTEAFF. As DNA, the CDR3 is TGTGCCAGCAGCCCACGGACAGGATTAGACACTGAAGCTTTCTTT.